This T cell receptor beta chain was identified in a study of blood T cell repertoires in COVID-19. Study as a whole: Acute and convalescent COVID-19 samples came from the United States, Italy and Spain.

Trimming shortened V by 6 bases and J by 0 bases, and 12 bases separated the two germline ends. This CDR3 contains 14 residues. Germline V gene data show CDR1 as MNHEY and CDR2 as SMNVEV (reference sequence). Per the authors' pipeline: Amplifying reference gene primers gave estimates of nucleated cell counts. Measured with immunoSEQ multiplex PCR; TCRdb has only the in-frame clones, and not every one. Clonal size and the V and J genes are those of that table, whereas D and trimming came from the DNA. The sample lists some 190,000 clones; 88% were seen once. This clone occurred once. The sequence was collected from a human donor in a cohort sampled during active COVID-19. The specimen was peripheral blood. The genes are TRBV27 and TRBJ2-7; D perhaps matches TRBD2 (7 bases). The CDR3 bases are TGTGCCAGCAGCCAGGGAGGGGGCTCCTACGAGCAGTACTTC. The encoded protein is CASSQGGGSYEQYF.